Included here is one T cell receptor (beta chain) sequence, with context. This entry comes from a study of immune evolution from preneoplasia to lung adenocarcinoma. This CDR3 contains 16 residues. The germline V gene has CDR1 MNHNY and CDR2 SVGAGI (reference sequence). With 6 bases removed from V and 0 bases from J, the gap between germline ends came to 18 bases. Sequencing was performed with immunoSEQ multiplex PCR; in TCRdb, only in-frame clones are kept and a portion is missing. Among about 15,000 clones listed, roughly 80% were seen once. This sequence was found in a person aged 55-85 years with lung adenocarcinoma. The sample taken for sequencing was FFPE minimally invasive lung adenocarcinoma tissue. The V call is TRBV6-6, the J call TRBJ2-7; the D gene is possibly TRBD1 (5 bases). In nucleotides, the CDR3 is TGTGCCAGCAGACCAGCACACGGCAGGGCCTCCTACGAGCAGTACTTC. It translates to CASRPAHGRASYEQYF.